Presented here are 14 T cell receptor beta chains from one specimen sequenced in a study of blood T cells in healthy people across ages. Together with a sample-barcoded 5' primer, a J-beta primer mix was included in a second PCR lasting about 7 to 11 cycles. TCRdb independently ran MiXCR on the 5' RACE reads; one entry per CDR3 protein. This table holds approximately 290,000 distinct CDR3 sequences, about 25% found once. Sample: blood. These receptors were obtained from a woman in her 70s in good health.

This clonotype has more than one count but fewer than ten. The chain employs TRBV11-2 and TRBJ2-6; D is ambiguous. CDR1 and CDR2 from the germline V gene are SGHAT and FQNNGV. CDR3 length equals 15 residues. V was clipped by 3 bases and J by 2 bases, with 8 bases between them. CDR3 in amino acids: CASSFSLPGANVLTF. DNA for the CDR3: TGTGCCAGCAGCTTCTCCTTGCCTGGGGCCAACGTCCTGACTTTC.

The chain is built from TRBV28 and TRBJ1-2; 9 nucleotides match TRBD1. J lost 1 base, V lost 6 bases, and 3 bases had no gene match. The CDR3 loop spans 14 amino acids. Per germline, CDR1 MDHEN and CDR2 SYDVKM. CDR3 sequence: CASRTTGGNYGYTF. The DNA of the CDR3 is TGTGCCAGCAGAACGACAGGGGGTAACTATGGCTACACCTTC.

This clonotype was seen only a few times. The CDR3 region has the DNA TGCAGTGCTAGAGGGGGGTTGGGTCGTTTGGGCCAGCCCCAGCATTTT. Translating it yields CSARGGLGRLGQPQHF. The chain recombines TRBV20-1 with TRBJ1-5; maybe TRBD1 (5 bases). The CDR3 contains 16 residues. The V gene lost 1 base and the J gene lost 7 bases, with 20 bases spanning the gap. The V gene's germline CDR1 is DFQATT and CDR2 SNEGSKA (reference sequence).

The rearrangement uses TRBV5-1 and TRBJ2-7; D possibly matches TRBD1 or TRBD2 (5 bases each). Trimming removed 4 bases at V and 4 bases at J, with 12 bases between. This CDR3 is built from 13 residues. The germline V gene has CDR1 SGHRS and CDR2 YFSETQ. In nucleotides, the CDR3 is TGCGCCAGCAGCCCGGGGCCCCAATACGAGCAGTACTTC. Its translation: CASSPGPQYEQYF.

This chain links TRBV5-1 with TRBJ2-7; 8 positions agree with TRBD2. The trim removed 1 base at V and 2 bases at J, leaving 5 bases unmatched. The CDR3 is made up of 15 amino acids. Per germline, CDR1 SGHRS and CDR2 YFSETQ. Here the CDR3 DNA reads TGCGCCAGCAGCTTGATGGTAGCGGGGACCTACGAGCAGTACTTC. It is translated as CASSLMVAGTYEQYF.

This chain joins TRBV19 and TRBJ2-1; 12 bases are a match to TRBD2. This CDR3 is built from 15 residues. After removal of 5 bases from V and 8 bases from J, the junction contained 7 bases not matched to a gene. The germline gives CDR1 LNHDA, CDR2 SQIVND (reference sequence). The CDR3 coding sequence is TGTGCCAGTAGTGCGCTAGCGGGAGGGAAAGATGAGCAGTTCTTC. The encoded protein is CASSALAGGKDEQFF.

V is TRBV13 and J is TRBJ2-7; 7 bases align to TRBD1. With V trimmed by 5 bases and J by 3 bases, 7 bases remained unmatched. Germline values: CDR1 PRHDT, CDR2 FYEKMQ (reference sequence). The CDR3 loop spans 14 amino acids. The CDR3 protein is CASSRMGQSYEQYF. CDR3 nucleotides: TGTGCCAGCAGCAGGATGGGACAGAGCTACGAGCAGTACTTC.

CDR3 DNA: TGCGCCAGCAGCCAAGATCCAGGGAGGGGAACTGAAGCTTTCTTT. It is translated as CASSQDPGRGTEAFF. V usage is TRBV4-3 and J usage is TRBJ1-1, with a tentative D call TRBD1 (5 bases). Trimming left V 0 bases short and J 5 bases short, with 13 bases between. Germline assignment: CDR1 LGHNA and CDR2 YSLEER. The CDR3 totals 15 residues.

This clonotype was detected many times. This chain links TRBV20-1 with TRBJ2-6; perhaps TRBD1 as D (6 bases). This CDR3 spans 16 amino acids. Per the germline V gene, CDR1 is DFQATT and CDR2 is SNEGSKA (reference sequence). Trimming took off 0 bases at V and 3 bases at J, with 12 bases between the two ends. CDR3 residues: CSARDEGESGANVLTF. The CDR3 nucleotides read TGCAGTGCTAGAGATGAGGGGGAAAGTGGGGCCAACGTCCTGACTTTC.

There are a few counts of this clonotype. The chain joins TRBV20-1 to TRBJ1-1; TRBD1 might be the D (5 bases). The CDR3 runs to 13 residues. CDR1 is DFQATT, CDR2 SNEGSKA, per germline (reference sequence). The CDR3 DNA is TGCAGCCCCGGCGGGGGGGAAGGCACTGAAGCTTTCTTT. It specifies CSPGGGEGTEAFF.

The chain uses TRBV20-1 and TRBJ1-3; unclear D gene. CDR1 and CDR2 (germline): DFQATT, SNEGSKA (reference sequence). Trimming cost V 1 base and J 5 bases, with 15 bases left between them. CDR3 length equals 15 residues. The CDR3 loop is CSARGTTGYRNTIYF. Written as DNA, the CDR3 is TGCAGTGCTAGAGGAACTACTGGGTATAGAAACACCATATATTTT.

This clonotype was found a few times. The chain combines TRBV18 with TRBJ2-1; 8 positions match TRBD2. CDR1 is KGHSH, CDR2 LQKENI, per germline. J was trimmed by 3 bases and V by 8 bases; bases with no gene match: 9. The CDR3 contains 15 residues. The CDR3 coding sequence is TGTGCCAGCCCATACGGACTAGCAGACTACAATGAGCAGTTCTTC. This gives the protein CASPYGLADYNEQFF.

The chain uses TRBV10-2 and TRBJ2-5, with D possibly matching TRBD1 (6 bases). Trimming pared 0 bases from V and 5 bases from J, leaving 13 bases between. Germline V gene data show CDR1 as WSHSY and CDR2 as SAAADI. The CDR3 is 15 residues long. CDR3 sequence reads: CASSESSRGWETQYF. The CDR3 DNA is TGCGCCAGCAGTGAGTCGAGCAGGGGATGGGAGACCCAGTACTTC.

This clonotype came up a few times. The CDR3 nucleotides read TGTGCCAGCAGCCTAAACGGACAGGGCCTCTCTGGCTACACCTTC. It specifies CASSLNGQGLSGYTF. V and J are TRBV7-2 and TRBJ1-2; 8 bases match TRBD1. V gave up 5 bases and J gave up 7 bases; unmatched junction bases: 12. The CDR3 length is 15 residues. CDR1 is SGHTA, CDR2 FQGNSA, per germline.